This TCR beta chain was captured in a study of vaccination effects on CD4 cells after COVID-19. Study at large: The median interval between the second dose and post-vaccine sampling was 72 days.

Method: immunoSEQ multiplex PCR; TCRdb's copy keeps in-frame clones and lacks some. Among around 29,000 clones listed, 65% to 80% were seen once. With respect to this clone: The antigen is not known.

Ahead of sequencing, the ViraFEST assay grew antigen-specific CD4+ T cells using viral peptide pools. CD4+ T cells were isolated after less than 12 days of culture. All participants had two doses of either the BNT162b2 or mRNA-1273 vaccine. Supplemented with around 9.3 IU/ml IL-2 and approximately 10 ug/ml peptides, a few million PBMC per well were kept in culture. Germline lookup yields CDR1 SQVTM and CDR2 ANQGSEA. The V and J ends lost 4 bases and 2 bases, in that order; junction bases with no gene match: 1. The CDR3 loop spans 12 amino acids. The source was CD4+ T cells from PBMCs cultured with HCoV-NL63 spike peptides, collected after COVID-19 vaccination. The rearrangement joins TRBV29-1 to TRBJ2-7; TRBD1 matches at 8 bases. This sequence was found in a human donor who received a COVID-19 vaccine. The CDR3 region has the DNA TGCAGCGTTGGGACAGGGACCTACGAGCAGTACTTC. Translated: CSVGTGTYEQYF.